One and the same sample provided the 23 T cell receptor beta chains below, sequenced in a study of a mutant IDH1 vaccine in newly diagnosed glioma (dated by TCRdb to the early 2020s). These TCRs are of unknown antigen specificity. Libraries were built with the immunoSEQ multiplex PCR assay. Here the immuneACCESS table is served through TCRdb, limited to in-frame sequences with V and J called. Missing clones are a known gap in these copies; in checked studies unresolved V genes cover under half, and the rest lacks a known reason. The sample table contains over 45,000 clones; only one count was recorded for about 81% of them. The ten most abundant clones make up 7.4% of the sample. Read against the paper, the sample's time point label means: week 5, during vaccination. Each vaccine dose was 300 ug of a 20-mer mutant IDH1 peptide in Montanide, given subcutaneously with topical imiquimod. This specimen consisted of PBMCs, obtained from a glioma patient whose treatment included an IDH1 peptide vaccine. The receptors stem from a woman aged 50 to 65 with glioma.

The V call is TRBV2, the J call TRBJ2-2; D possibly corresponds to TRBD2 (6 bases). Germline V gene lookup returns CDR1 SNHLY and CDR2 FYNNEI. With 5 bases removed from V and 5 bases from J, the gap between germline ends came to 12 bases. CDR3 length equals 14 residues. In DNA form, the CDR3 reads TGTGCCAGCAGTCCCTTCCGGGGGACCGGGGAGCTGTTTTTT. It translates to CASSPFRGTGELFF.

The V call is TRBV4-2, the J call TRBJ1-5, with 7 bases that match TRBD1. The junction had 5 bases not matched to a gene; V was cut back by 0 bases and J by 3 bases. Looked up from germline, CDR1 is LGHNA and CDR2 is YNFKEQ. The CDR3 has 16 residues. CDR3 protein: CASSQDLTGNNQPQHF. The CDR3 DNA reads TGTGCCAGCAGCCAAGATCTGACAGGGAACAATCAGCCCCAGCATTTT.

V usage is TRBV27 and J usage is TRBJ1-2; tentatively, D is TRBD1 (6 bases). Per germline, CDR1 MNHEY and CDR2 SMNVEV (reference sequence). V shed 5 bases and J shed 1 base, with 17 bases lying between them. This CDR3 comprises 16 residues. CDR3: CASSVTYRAVNYGYTF. The CDR3 nucleotides read TGTGCCAGCAGTGTCACCTACAGGGCTGTTAACTATGGCTACACCTTC.

The rearrangement links TRBV21-1 to TRBJ1-6. TRBV21-1 is a recognized pseudogene. The CDR3 runs to 15 residues. The CDR3 bases are TGTGCCAGCAGCCAAGGGAGGGCCTATAATTCACCCCTCCACTTT. Translated: CASSQGRAYNSPLHF.

The genes are TRBV7-9 and TRBJ1-3; no clear D. CDR1 is SEHNR and CDR2 is FQNEAQ in the germline V gene (reference sequence). The CDR3 is made up of 15 amino acids. V was cut by 5 bases and J by 0 bases, with 11 bases left in between. CDR3 in DNA: TGTGCCAGCAGCACGCAGGCACGCTCTGGAAACACCATATATTTT. Its protein product is CASSTQARSGNTIYF.

V gene TRBV19 combines with J gene TRBJ2-3; D uncertain. V was cut by 3 bases and J by 1 base, with 5 bases left in between. CDR1 LNHDA and CDR2 SQIVND come from the germline V gene (reference sequence). The CDR3 consists of 13 residues. The CDR3: CASSMKGTDTQYF. The CDR3 bases are TGTGCCAGTAGTATGAAGGGCACAGATACGCAGTATTTT.

The chain recombines TRBV27 with TRBJ1-2; D is perhaps TRBD1 (6 bases). The V end lost 2 bases, the J end lost 5 bases, and 9 bases lay between the germline ends. The V gene's germline CDR1 is MNHEY and CDR2 SMNVEV (reference sequence). CDR3 length equals 13 residues. The CDR3 here is CASSLRQEYGYTF. The CDR3 DNA sequence: TGTGCCAGCAGTTTACGACAGGAGTATGGCTACACCTTC.

There are a few counts of this clone. The CDR3 DNA reads as TGTGCCAGCAGCTTAGCTGGTTCCGGGGACACTGAAGCTTTCTTT. As protein: CASSLAGSGDTEAFF. V usage is TRBV7-9 and J usage is TRBJ1-1; D gene ambiguous. V lost 0 bases and J 3 bases, leaving 11 bases between the germline ends. This CDR3 is 15 amino acids long. CDR1 is SEHNR and CDR2 is FQNEAQ in the germline V gene (reference sequence).

This chain uses TRBV19 with TRBJ1-5; possible D gene TRBD1, 5 bases. This CDR3 has 15 amino acids. Trimming shortened V by 5 bases and J by 2 bases, and 13 bases separated the two germline ends. CDR1 LNHDA and CDR2 SQIVND come from the germline V gene (reference sequence). In DNA, the CDR3 is TGTGCCAGTAGTGGTGGGGGGGGAGGCAATCAGCCCCAGCATTTT. Its translation is CASSGGGGGNQPQHF.

The chain links TRBV7-7 to TRBJ2-1, with 10 nucleotides matching TRBD2. V dropped 5 bases and J dropped 6; count of bases not matched to a gene: 7. Germline loops: CDR1 SSHAT, CDR2 FNYEAQ (reference sequence). This CDR3 region has 15 residues. The CDR3 loop is CASSLLAGAGNEQFF. CDR3 sequence (DNA): TGTGCCAGCAGCCTTCTAGCGGGGGCTGGCAATGAGCAGTTCTTC.

The chain couples TRBV5-4 to TRBJ2-5; either TRBD1 or TRBD2 may fit D (5 bases each). The CDR3 totals 15 residues. Trimming left V 6 bases short and J 1 base short, with 16 bases between. CDR1 and CDR2 from the germline V gene are SGHNT and YYREEE (reference sequence). The CDR3 reads CASIEGPGFQETQYF. The CDR3, as DNA: TGTGCCAGCATCGAGGGGCCAGGGTTCCAAGAGACCCAGTACTTC.

The rearrangement joins TRBV11-2 to TRBJ1-3; possibly TRBD1 for D (6 bases). The CDR3 has 14 residues. V was pared by 6 bases and J by 4 bases, with 13 bases between. Germline V CDR1 and CDR2: SGHAT, FQNNGV. CDR3 coding DNA: TGTGCCAGCAGACACACAGGGTCCGGAAACACCATATATTTT. This translates into CASRHTGSGNTIYF.

This clone is a singleton in its sample. This chain uses TRBV15 with TRBJ1-6; weak D call: TRBD1 (5 bases). Germline loops: CDR1 LNHNV, CDR2 YYDKDF (reference sequence). This CDR3 is built from 14 residues. Trimming left V 3 bases short and J 6 bases short, with 9 bases between. In DNA, the CDR3 is TGTGCCACCAGCAGTGGGGCCCTTAATTCACCCCTCCACTTT. It encodes CATSSGALNSPLHF.

The rearrangement links TRBV19 to TRBJ1-3; D is unclear. Germline CDR1 reads LNHDA; CDR2 reads SQIVND (reference sequence). V lost 4 bases and J lost 0, with 10 bases in between. CDR3 length: 15 amino acids. The CDR3 sequence: CASSNAGFSGNTIYF. The CDR3 DNA reads as TGTGCCAGTAGTAACGCAGGCTTCTCTGGAAACACCATATATTTT. The variable domain in full, with the rest retrieved from reference TRBV19 and TRBJ1-3, is DGGITQSPKYLFRKEGQNVTLSCEQNLNHDAMYWYRQDPGQGLRLIYYSQIVNDFQKGDIAEGYSVSREKKESFPLTVTSAQKNPTAFYLCASSNAGFSGNTIYFGEGSWLTVV.

V is TRBV18 and J is TRBJ1-2; D not certain. The V gene lost 4 bases and the J gene lost 0 bases, with 9 bases spanning the gap. Germline V gene sequence: CDR1 KGHSH, CDR2 LQKENI. The CDR3 sequence is 14 residues long. The CDR3 loop is CASSRSGTNYGYTF. The CDR3 coding sequence is TGTGCCAGCTCACGTTCCGGGACTAACTATGGCTACACCTTC.

The chain carries TRBV5-1 and TRBJ1-1; D perhaps matches TRBD1 (5 bases). V was cut by 4 bases and J by 3 bases, with 16 bases left in between. The CDR3 loop spans 15 amino acids. CDR1 and CDR2 (germline): SGHRS, YFSETQ. The CDR3 nucleotides read TGCGCCAGCAGCCCATCGATAGGGGATGACACTGAAGCTTTCTTT. This codes for CASSPSIGDDTEAFF.

CDR3 protein: CASSAGTGSAETQYF. The CDR3 DNA is TGTGCCAGCAGTGCCGGGACAGGGTCGGCGGAGACCCAGTACTTC. The chain links TRBV27 to TRBJ2-5, with 9 bases that match TRBD1. With V trimmed by 5 bases and J by 5 bases, 9 bases remained unmatched. The CDR3 consists of 15 residues. Germline V gives CDR1 MNHEY, CDR2 SMNVEV (reference sequence).

This clone appeared a single time. This chain connects TRBV5-1 to TRBJ2-2; the D gene is possibly TRBD2 (7 bases). Germline V gene data show CDR1 as SGHRS and CDR2 as YFSETQ. This CDR3 region has 15 residues. V lost 3 bases and J 3 bases, leaving 12 bases between the germline ends. The DNA for the CDR3 is TGCGCCAGCAGCTGGGCGGGGGCGGACACCGGGGAGCTGTTTTTT. Amino acids: CASSWAGADTGELFF.

The chain joins TRBV7-7 to TRBJ2-2; D gene unclear. V was shortened by 1 base and J by 5 bases, with 5 bases between the two germline ends. The CDR3 is 13 amino acids. Per the germline V gene, CDR1 is SSHAT and CDR2 is FNYEAQ (reference sequence). For the CDR3, the DNA is TGTGCCAGCAGCTTAGACGGAACCGGGGAGCTGTTTTTT. Its translation: CASSLDGTGELFF.

V and J are TRBV9 and TRBJ2-2, with D maybe TRBD1 (8 bases). In germline, CDR1 is SGDLS, CDR2 YYNGEE. The CDR3 extends over 18 amino acids. V lost 1 base and J 3 bases, leaving 19 bases between the germline ends. CDR3 sequence (DNA): TGTGCCAGCAGCGTAAAGAGCGGGGACAGGCGAGACACCGGGGAGCTGTTTTTT. Its protein product is CASSVKSGDRRDTGELFF.

The rearrangement links TRBV30 to TRBJ2-3; either TRBD1 or TRBD2 may fit D (5 bases each). Germline V lookup: CDR1 GTSNPN, CDR2 SVGIG (reference sequence). Trimming left V 0 bases short and J 3 bases short, with 13 bases between. This CDR3 is built from 15 residues. The CDR3 DNA reads TGTGCCTGGAGTGTAACCGGGGCTGGAACAGATACGCAGTATTTT. Its protein product is CAWSVTGAGTDTQYF.

The gene calls are TRBV15 and TRBJ2-7; tentatively, D is TRBD2 (6 bases). The CDR3 length is 15 residues. Germline V gives CDR1 LNHNV, CDR2 YYDKDF (reference sequence). The V gene lost 3 bases and the J gene lost 0 bases, with 12 bases spanning the gap. The CDR3 is CATSSLAGSSYEQYF. As DNA, the CDR3 is TGTGCCACCAGCAGTCTGGCGGGGAGCTCCTACGAGCAGTACTTC.

CDR3 bases: TGTGCCAGCAGCGTCTTAGATCAGGGGGCCGGGGAGCTGTTTTTT. It translates to CASSVLDQGAGELFF. This chain uses TRBV9 with TRBJ2-2, with 7 bases fitting TRBD1. J was trimmed by 6 bases and V by 2 bases; bases with no gene match: 7. The germline V gene encodes CDR1 SGDLS and CDR2 YYNGEE. This CDR3 is 15 amino acids long.